This TCR beta chain is drawn from a study of regulatory T cells in long-lasting Graves disease. Building the TCR beta libraries relied on iRepertoire HTBI primers, and CDR3 regions underwent Arm-PCR. TCRdb itself ran the multiplex PCR reads through MiXCR, one entry per CDR3 protein. The repertoire has approximately 390,000 distinct CDR3 sequences, 15% to 20% of them found once; the top ten carry 20% to 25%. As to time point: newly diagnosed GD, antithyroid drugs for less than 3 months. There was RNA extracted from PBMCs, and the TCR library was made from it. The sample was also linked to a second study, of T cells in Graves' hyperthyroidism and ophthalmopathy.

The source of this sequence is a woman aged 18-29 years with Graves disease. This specimen consisted of peripheral blood mononuclear cells (PBMCs), obtained at new diagnosis, from a patient treated with antithyroid drugs.

DNA of the CDR3: TGTGCCAGCGGGAGGGTAAACTACGAGCAGTACTTC. Translating gives CASGRVNYEQYF. V and J are TRBV25-1 and TRBJ2-7; 7 bases agree with TRBD2. The CDR3 spans 12 residues. Trimming took 8 bases from V and 3 from J; bases not matched to a gene: 4. Germline loops: CDR1 MGHDK, CDR2 SYGVNS.